These 25 T cell receptor beta chains share one sample of origin, sequenced in a study of Ad26.COV2.S vaccination and SARS-CoV-2 variants. TCRdb keeps only in-frame clones here, not all; method: immunoSEQ multiplex PCR. The sample lists about 320,000 clones, about 90% occurring once. Treatment specified: about 20 received Ad26.COV2.S at low or high dose, single or two shots; 5 received placebo; per-sample allocation not given. The investigators took samples on day 63 after the first vaccine or placebo injection. Sequenced material: peripheral blood, taken in a trial of Ad26.COV2.S vaccine versus placebo. The receptors were gathered from a person between 18 and 60 years old who received the Ad26.COV2.S COVID-19 vaccine or a placebo.

This clone has just one count. The J gene is TRBJ2-3, the V gene TRBV30, with 7 bases fitting TRBD1. CDR1 GTSNPN and CDR2 SVGIG come from the germline V gene (reference sequence). This CDR3 region has 15 residues. After removal of 4 bases from V and 2 bases from J, the junction contained 9 bases not matched to a gene. CDR3: CAWTPRGSLTDTQYF. The CDR3 DNA reads as TGTGCCTGGACCCCCAGGGGGTCCCTCACAGATACGCAGTATTTT.

The chain couples TRBV2 to TRBJ2-3, with no clear D. Germline loops: CDR1 SNHLY, CDR2 FYNNEI. The CDR3 covers 12 residues. V lost 5 bases and J 6 bases, leaving 9 bases between the germline ends. The CDR3 DNA reads TGTGCCAGCAGTCCCGAATTGGATACGCAGTATTTT. Its translation is CASSPELDTQYF.

V is TRBV13 and J is TRBJ1-2, with D unclear. Germline V gives CDR1 PRHDT, CDR2 FYEKMQ (reference sequence). The ends were cut back, 5 bases at V and 7 bases at J, with 17 bases in the middle. This CDR3 spans 14 amino acids. In nucleotides, the CDR3 is TGTGCCAGCAGCATGAGGACTGTATGGGGTGGCTACACCTTC. Protein: CASSMRTVWGGYTF.

The chain is built from TRBV6-2 or TRBV6-3 and TRBJ1-2; no definite D call. Germline V gene data show CDR1 as MNHEY and CDR2 as SVGEGT. The length of the CDR3 is 13 residues. V was trimmed by 7 bases and J by 0 bases, leaving 9 bases between them. CDR3 sequence (DNA): TGTGCCAGCAACCCAGAGGCTAACTATGGCTACACCTTC. Amino acid sequence: CASNPEANYGYTF.

The chain uses TRBV7-9 and TRBJ1-3, with TRBD1 matching 7 bases. The V gene's germline CDR1 is SEHNR and CDR2 FQNEAQ (reference sequence). CDR3 length: 15 residues. The trim removed 5 bases at V and 3 bases at J, leaving 7 bases unmatched. The CDR3 DNA sequence: TGTGCCAGCAGCCCCAGACAGGGTTATGGAAACACCATATATTTT. The encoded protein is CASSPRQGYGNTIYF.

The chain is built from TRBV5-5 and TRBJ1-1; no clear D. The CDR3 has 15 residues. With 4 bases removed from V and 1 base from J, the gap between germline ends came to 14 bases. CDR1 and CDR2 (germline): SGHKS, YYEKEE (reference sequence). The CDR3 is CASSSGLRANTEAFF. CDR3 nucleotide sequence: TGTGCCAGCAGCAGCGGACTTCGGGCGAACACTGAAGCTTTCTTT. The full variable domain, its missing parts supplied by reference TRBV5-5 and TRBJ1-1, is DAGVTQSPTHLIKTRGQQVTLRCSPISGHKSVSWYQQVLGQGPQFIFQYYEKEERGRGNFPDRFSARQFPNYSSELNVNALLLGDSALYLCASSSGLRANTEAFFGQGTRLTVV.

CDR3 residues: CASSFPGPPYEQYV. The CDR3, as DNA: TGTGCCAGCAGCTTCCCGGGCCCTCCCTACGAGCAGTACGTC. The chain has TRBV5-4 and TRBJ2-7, with D unclear. Germline assignment: CDR1 SGHNT and CDR2 YYREEE (reference sequence). Trimming pared 2 bases from V and 2 bases from J, leaving 11 bases between. The CDR3 sequence is 14 residues long.

This clone turned up a few times. The chain carries TRBV29-1 and TRBJ1-2; D remains unclear. Trimming stripped 7 bases from V and 2 bases from J, with 8 bases between. The germline CDR1 and CDR2 sequences are SQVTM and ANQGSEA. CDR3 length: 11 residues. The CDR3 loop reads CSAATNYGYTF. CDR3 DNA: TGCAGCGCGGCAACCAACTATGGCTACACCTTC.

The chain employs TRBV10-3 and TRBJ1-3; no clear D. The V and J ends lost 11 bases and 0 bases respectively, with 14 bases between them. Looked up from germline, CDR1 is ENHRY and CDR2 is SYGVKD. The CDR3 covers 14 residues. The CDR3 protein is CAVRGYDSGNTIYF. CDR3 sequence (DNA): TGTGCCGTGAGAGGTTATGACTCTGGAAACACCATATATTTT.

CDR3 coding DNA: TGTGCCAGCAGCTTTAGTCAGGTCGGCCCTTCCTACAATGAGCAGTTCTTC. The encoded protein is CASSFSQVGPSYNEQFF. V is TRBV5-4 and J is TRBJ2-1; D ambiguous. Germline V CDR1 and CDR2: SGHNT, YYREEE (reference sequence). This CDR3 spans 17 amino acids. V gave up 2 bases and J gave up 1 base, with 16 bases separating them.

The CDR3 region has the DNA TGCGCCAGCAGCCCCCAAGCGGCTCTCTATGGCTACACCTTC. Its translation: CASSPQAALYGYTF. This chain links TRBV5-1 with TRBJ1-2; D not resolved. The germline V and J ends were trimmed by 4 bases and 4 bases, with 14 bases remaining between them. This CDR3 has 14 residues. The germline V gene encodes CDR1 SGHRS and CDR2 YFSETQ.

This chain connects TRBV28 to TRBJ1-6; 7 nucleotides line up with TRBD1. CDR3 length: 17 amino acids. The V gene end was trimmed by 6 bases and the J gene end by 0 bases; junction bases not matched to a gene: 8. The germline CDR1 and CDR2 sequences are MDHEN and SYDVKM. The CDR3 bases are TGTGCCAGCAGCGGACAGGAGCATATCTCCTATAATTCACCCCTCCACTTT. Protein product: CASSGQEHISYNSPLHF.

The chain links TRBV19 to TRBJ2-7; 10 nucleotides line up with TRBD1. Germline trimming cut 2 bases from V and 4 bases from J; bases unmatched to any gene: 5. Germline CDR1 LNHDA, CDR2 SQIVND (reference sequence). The length of the CDR3 is 15 residues. CDR3 in DNA: TGTGCCAGTAGTATACCTCGACAGGGGGCTTACGAGCAGTACTTC. Translation: CASSIPRQGAYEQYF.

CDR3 bases: TGTGCCAGTAGTACATACAACAGGGCCACTAATGAAAAACTGTTTTTT. As protein: CASSTYNRATNEKLFF. The rearrangement joins TRBV19 to TRBJ1-4; maybe TRBD1 (6 bases). CDR1 is LNHDA, CDR2 SQIVND, per germline (reference sequence). The length of the CDR3 is 16 residues. Trimming removed 4 bases at V and 2 bases at J, with 14 bases between. Based on the CDR3 plus reference TRBV19 and TRBJ1-4, the full variable domain is DGGITQSPKYLFRKEGQNVTLSCEQNLNHDAMYWYRQDPGQGLRLIYYSQIVNDFQKGDIAEGYSVSREKKESFPLTVTSAQKNPTAFYLCASSTYNRATNEKLFFGSGTQLSVL.

The genes are TRBV5-4 and TRBJ2-2, with D perhaps matching TRBD2 (6 bases). CDR1 is SGHNT and CDR2 is YYREEE in the germline V gene (reference sequence). V lost 0 bases, J lost 0 bases, and 12 bases lay in between. The CDR3 runs 17 residues. CDR3 coding DNA: TGTGCCAGCAGCTTGGCGGCGGGGCCCGCGAACACCGGGGAGCTGTTTTTT. Amino acid sequence: CASSLAAGPANTGELFF.

DNA for the CDR3: TGTGCCAGCAGCTTAGGGACAGGGGGCGCCGAGACCCAGTACTTC. This sequence encodes CASSLGTGGAETQYF. The chain employs TRBV7-9 and TRBJ2-5; 11 positions agree with TRBD1. The CDR3 consists of 15 residues. J gave up 5 bases and V 1 base, and 3 bases lay outside the gene matches. Germline V gives CDR1 SEHNR, CDR2 FQNEAQ (reference sequence).

The chain joins TRBV19 to TRBJ1-1, with D unresolved. The CDR3 covers 13 residues. Germline CDR1 LNHDA, CDR2 SQIVND (reference sequence). V lost 3 bases, J lost 3 bases, and 8 bases lay in between. DNA of the CDR3: TGTGCCAGTAGTATTCAGACGGACACTGAAGCTTTCTTT. It is translated as CASSIQTDTEAFF.

The chain carries TRBV4-3 and TRBJ2-1; the match to TRBD2 covers 11 bases. This CDR3 region has 16 residues. Germline assignment: CDR1 LGHNA and CDR2 YSLEER. V shed 3 bases, J shed 8 bases, and the junction held 9 bases outside the gene matches. The CDR3 sequence is CASSHLLAGVSDEQFF. DNA of the CDR3: TGCGCCAGCAGCCACCTACTAGCGGGAGTAAGCGATGAGCAGTTCTTC.

V and J are TRBV7-9 and TRBJ2-2; D tentatively fits TRBD1 or TRBD2 (5 bases each). Germline CDR1 and CDR2: SEHNR and FQNEAQ (reference sequence). Trimming stripped 6 bases from V and 4 bases from J, with 18 bases between. The CDR3 runs 16 residues. CDR3 coding DNA: TGTGCCAGCAGTCCCCCGGGGCGAAGGGTCACCGGGGAGCTGTTTTTT. Protein sequence: CASSPPGRRVTGELFF.

V and J are TRBV6-2 or TRBV6-3 and TRBJ1-5; no clear D gene. Germline V gene sequence: CDR1 MNHEY, CDR2 SVGEGT. The V and J ends lost 0 bases and 6 bases respectively, with 15 bases between them. The CDR3 covers 16 residues. CDR3 protein: CASSYSASDLTQPQHF. CDR3 bases: TGTGCCAGCAGTTACTCCGCGTCAGACTTGACTCAGCCCCAGCATTTT.

This sequence joins TRBV4-1 and TRBJ2-3, with TRBD1 identical over 9 bases. Losses at the gene ends were 4 bases for V and 5 bases for J; bases not matched to a gene: 10. Per the germline V gene, CDR1 is MGHRA and CDR2 is YSYEKL. The CDR3 length is 16 residues. The CDR3 is CASSPQGAIGVDTQYF. In DNA, the CDR3 is TGCGCCAGCAGCCCACAGGGGGCGATAGGTGTAGATACGCAGTATTTT.

This clone was recorded once. The V gene is TRBV5-4, the J gene TRBJ1-1; D not resolved. The CDR3 consists of 15 residues. The V end was cut by 4 bases, the J end by 4 bases, with 17 bases between. The germline gives CDR1 SGHNT, CDR2 YYREEE (reference sequence). CDR3 residues: CASSPVEIGGTEAFF. CDR3 bases: TGTGCCAGCAGCCCGGTGGAAATTGGTGGCACTGAAGCTTTCTTT.

The rearrangement uses TRBV6-4 and TRBJ1-6; D might be TRBD1 (6 bases). CDR1 and CDR2 (germline): MRHNA, SNTAGT. CDR3 size: 14 residues. V was pared by 10 bases and J by 7 bases, with 17 bases between. The CDR3, as DNA: TGTGCCACCCGGGAGGGGGGCAGGAATTCACCCCTCCACTTT. This gives the protein CATREGGRNSPLHF.

This chain joins TRBV9 and TRBJ1-1, with 8 positions matching TRBD1. Germline CDR1 SGDLS, CDR2 YYNGEE. This CDR3 is built from 18 residues. V was clipped by 3 bases and J by 0 bases; unmatched bases: 13. DNA for the CDR3: TGTGCCAGCAGCGCCCGATTGACAGGGGCTGATTTGAACACTGAAGCTTTCTTT. Its translation is CASSARLTGADLNTEAFF.

V is TRBV6-2 or TRBV6-3 and J is TRBJ2-3; 11 bases map to TRBD2. Trimming took 0 bases from V and 5 from J; bases not matched to a gene: 7. The germline V gene encodes CDR1 MNHEY and CDR2 SVGEGT. CDR3 length: 17 residues. Here the CDR3 DNA reads TGTGCCAGCAGTTACTCTCCACTTAGCGGGAGGGGAGATACGCAGTATTTT. This gives the protein CASSYSPLSGRGDTQYF.